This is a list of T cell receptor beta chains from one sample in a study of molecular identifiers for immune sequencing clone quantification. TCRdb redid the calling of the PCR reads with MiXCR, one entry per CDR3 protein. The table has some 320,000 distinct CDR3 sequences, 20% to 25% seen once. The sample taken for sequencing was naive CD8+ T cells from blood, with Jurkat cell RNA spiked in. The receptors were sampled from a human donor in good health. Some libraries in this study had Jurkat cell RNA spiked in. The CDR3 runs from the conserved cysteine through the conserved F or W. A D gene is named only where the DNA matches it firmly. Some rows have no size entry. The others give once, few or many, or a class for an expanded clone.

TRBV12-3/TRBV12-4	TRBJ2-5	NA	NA	CASKMTPRRQETRYF	TGTGCCAGCAAAATGACACCGAGGCGGCAAGAGACCCGGTACTTC
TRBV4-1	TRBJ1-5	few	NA	CASSQDGGRAGNQPQHF	TGCGCCAGCAGCCAAGATGGTGGACGAGCAGGCAATCAGCCCCAGCATTTT
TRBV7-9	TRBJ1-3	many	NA	CASSLERSPGNTIYF	TGTGCCAGCAGCTTAGAAAGGAGCCCAGGAAACACCATATATTTT
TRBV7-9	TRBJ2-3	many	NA	CASSSLRGSTDTQYF	TGTGCCAGCAGCTCCCTCCGAGGGAGCACAGATACGCAGTATTTT
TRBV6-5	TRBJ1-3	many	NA	CASSYTPLSGNTIYF	TGTGCCAGCAGTTACACACCGCTCTCTGGAAACACCATATATTTT
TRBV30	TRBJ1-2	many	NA	CAWSVGRNYGYTF	TGTGCCTGGAGTGTTGGACGCAACTATGGCTACACCTTC
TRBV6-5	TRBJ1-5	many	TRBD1	CASSPRGGINQPQHF	TGTGCCAGCAGTCCCAGGGGGGGGATCAATCAGCCCCAGCATTTT
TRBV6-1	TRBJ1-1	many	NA	CASSELGYTEAFF	TGTGCCAGCAGTGAACTAGGGTACACTGAAGCTTTCTTT
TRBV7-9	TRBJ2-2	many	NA	CASSFLHPGELFF	TGTGCCAGCAGCTTTTTACACCCCGGGGAGCTGTTTTTT
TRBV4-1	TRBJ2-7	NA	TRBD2	CASSQGVAGSYEQYF	TGCGCCAGCAGCCAAGGGGTAGCGGGGTCTTACGAGCAGTACTTC
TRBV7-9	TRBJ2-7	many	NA	CASSLILNEQYF	TGTGCCAGCAGCTTGATATTGAACGAGCAGTACTTC
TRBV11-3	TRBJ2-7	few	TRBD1	CASSLRQGPLYEQYF	TGTGCCAGCAGCCTCAGACAGGGACCACTCTACGAGCAGTACTTC
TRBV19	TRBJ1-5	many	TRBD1	CASSIGDRGIQPQHF	TGTGCCAGTAGTATTGGGGACAGGGGGATTCAGCCCCAGCATTTT
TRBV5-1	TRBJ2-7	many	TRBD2	CASSLALAGEQYF	TGCGCCAGCAGCTTGGCGCTAGCGGGAGAGCAGTACTTC
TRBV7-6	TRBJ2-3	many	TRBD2	CASSIQLAGGRPDTQYF	TGTGCCAGCAGCATACAACTAGCGGGGGGGCGGCCAGATACGCAGTATTTT
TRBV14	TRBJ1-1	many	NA	CASSQVFGAAGEAFF	TGTGCCAGCAGCCAAGTCTTCGGGGCAGCTGGTGAAGCTTTCTTT